Below are 14 T cell receptor beta chains sequenced from a single sample in a study of cytomegalovirus exposure and HLA in healthy donors. Vbeta (60) and Jbeta (13) primers were used in the PCR. Sequencing was performed with immunoSEQ multiplex PCR; in TCRdb, only in-frame clones are kept and a portion is missing. The sample consists of around 190,000 clones, around three quarters of them appearing once. Sequenced input: PBMCs. The receptors were sampled from a woman aged 40-49 years in good health and CMV-seronegative.

The sample holds a few counts of this clone. This chain links TRBV5-6 with TRBJ1-1, with 10 bases aligning to TRBD1. From germline, CDR1 is SGHDT and CDR2 YYEEEE. The J segment lost 4 bases and the V segment lost 4 bases, leaving 7 bases of the junction unmatched. The CDR3 runs 15 residues. The CDR3 is CASSLGDRGGTEAFF. CDR3 in DNA: TGTGCCAGCAGCCTCGGGGACAGGGGAGGCACTGAAGCTTTCTTT.

The chain has TRBV10-3 and TRBJ2-3; the match to TRBD2 covers 7 bases. Germline V CDR1 and CDR2: ENHRY, SYGVKD. Trimming cost V 2 bases and J 3 bases; bases outside gene matches: 5. CDR3 length: 15 amino acids. The DNA for the CDR3 is TGTGCCATCAGTGAGGGACTAGTCGGTACAGATACGCAGTATTTT. Residues: CAISEGLVGTDTQYF.

The V call is TRBV7-6, the J call TRBJ1-1; 7 nucleotides match TRBD1. Germline assignment: CDR1 SGHVS and CDR2 FNYEAQ. The CDR3 consists of 14 residues. The junction had 7 bases not matched to a gene; V was cut back by 7 bases and J by 2 bases. The CDR3: CASTRQGGNTEAFF. The CDR3 coding sequence is TGTGCCAGCACCCGACAGGGCGGAAACACTGAAGCTTTCTTT.

This chain links TRBV5-1 with TRBJ2-7, with 9 nucleotides matching TRBD2. The CDR3 spans 14 residues. In germline, CDR1 is SGHRS, CDR2 YFSETQ. The V and J ends lost 3 bases and 5 bases, in that order; junction bases with no gene match: 6. CDR3 sequence: CASSYAGGPDEQYF. CDR3 sequence (DNA): TGCGCCAGCAGCTACGCGGGGGGGCCCGACGAGCAGTACTTC. The variable domain in full, completed from reference TRBV5-1 and TRBJ2-7, reads KAGVTQTPRYLIKTRGQQVTLSCSPISGHRSVSWYQQTPGQGLQFLFEYFSETQRNKGNFPGRFSGRQFSNSRSEMNVSTLELGDSALYLCASSYAGGPDEQYFGPGTRLTVT.

J is TRBJ1-4 and V is TRBV28; 7 bases agree with TRBD1. V lost 6 bases and J lost 5; bases outside the gene matches: 6. Per the germline V gene, CDR1 is MDHEN and CDR2 is SYDVKM. The CDR3 sequence is 14 residues long. The CDR3 region is CASSTGTVNEKLFF. The CDR3, as DNA: TGTGCCAGCAGCACCGGGACAGTGAATGAAAAACTGTTTTTT. The full variable domain, completed using reference TRBV28 and TRBJ1-4, is DVKVTQSSRYLVKRTGEKVFLECVQDMDHENMFWYRQDPGLGLRLIYFSYDVKMKEKGDIPEGYSVSREKKERFSLILESASTNQTSMYLCASSTGTVNEKLFFGSGTQLSVL.

V gene TRBV7-9 combines with J gene TRBJ2-7; a possible D gene is TRBD1 (5 bases). Germline assignment: CDR1 SEHNR and CDR2 FQNEAQ (reference sequence). The CDR3 consists of 15 residues. Trimming removed 5 bases from V and 5 bases from J, with 19 bases in between. CDR3 loop: CASSDTVQGLDEQYF. The CDR3 bases are TGTGCCAGCAGCGACACTGTCCAGGGTCTCGACGAGCAGTACTTC.

This clone was seen only once. The chain joins TRBV9 to TRBJ2-2, with 7 positions matching TRBD2. The germline V gene has CDR1 SGDLS and CDR2 YYNGEE. The length of the CDR3 is 18 residues. V was clipped by 0 bases and J by 5 bases; unmatched bases: 13. CDR3: CASSVVSGGGVGTGELFF. CDR3 sequence (DNA): TGTGCCAGCAGCGTAGTTTCGGGGGGAGGGGTGGGGACCGGGGAGCTGTTTTTT.

This clone has more than one count but fewer than ten. The CDR3 is CASSPSSGAGELFF. In DNA, the CDR3 is TGCGCCAGCAGCCCATCGTCAGGGGCCGGGGAGCTGTTTTTT. The chain has TRBV5-1 and TRBJ2-2, with D maybe TRBD1 (6 bases). The ends were cut back, 4 bases at V and 6 bases at J, with 13 bases in the middle. Germline loops: CDR1 SGHRS, CDR2 YFSETQ. The CDR3 is 14 amino acids.

This clone has just one count. The rearrangement uses TRBV9 and TRBJ2-4; 9 bases line up with TRBD1. The length of the CDR3 is 14 residues. Germline CDR1 and CDR2: SGDLS and YYNGEE. V was pared by 6 bases and J by 4 bases, with 5 bases of the junction left unmatched. The CDR3 nucleotides are TGTGCCAGCACTCGGGGACAGGGTAAAAACATTCAGTACTTC. Protein product: CASTRGQGKNIQYF.

The V call is TRBV27, the J call TRBJ2-6; the D is unclear. The CDR3 has 12 amino acids. CDR1 is MNHEY, CDR2 SMNVEV, per germline (reference sequence). V dropped 7 bases and J dropped 2 bases, with 3 bases sitting between them. The CDR3 loop is CASTTGANVLTF. For the CDR3, the DNA is TGTGCCAGCACAACTGGGGCCAACGTCCTGACTTTC. The variable domain in full, completed from reference TRBV27 and TRBJ2-6, reads EAQVTQNPRYLITVTGKKLTVTCSQNMNHEYMSWYRQDPGLGLRQIYYSMNVEVTDKGDVPEGYKVSRKEKRNFPLILESPSPNQTSLYFCASTTGANVLTFGAGSRLTVL.

This clone has just one count. This chain connects TRBV7-3 to TRBJ2-7; D is unclear. This CDR3 comprises 14 residues. Looked up from germline, CDR1 is SGHTA and CDR2 is FQGTGA. V was trimmed by 2 bases and J by 1 base, leaving 9 bases between them. The CDR3 region has the DNA TGTGCCAGCAGCTTAGAGTCTACTTCCTACGAGCAGTACTTC. Its translation is CASSLESTSYEQYF.

This clone was counted a few times. The V gene is TRBV4-3, the J gene TRBJ2-7; the match to TRBD1 covers 7 bases. V dropped 0 bases and J dropped 6; count of bases not matched to a gene: 11. The CDR3 spans 16 residues. Per germline, CDR1 LGHNA and CDR2 YSLEER. Here the CDR3 DNA reads TGCGCCAGCAGCCAAGATTCACGAGGGGGCAGGTCCGAGCAGTACTTC. Translating gives CASSQDSRGGRSEQYF.

V is TRBV4-1 and J is TRBJ2-5, with D tentatively TRBD1 (5 bases). V shed 0 bases and J shed 5 bases, with 13 bases lying between them. Germline V gene sequence: CDR1 MGHRA, CDR2 YSYEKL. There are 15 residues in the CDR3. The CDR3 region is CASSQDRAKGETQYF. CDR3 nucleotides: TGCGCCAGCAGCCAAGATAGGGCAAAGGGGGAGACCCAGTACTTC.

This clone was observed once. V usage is TRBV6-5 and J usage is TRBJ2-1, with D maybe TRBD2 (6 bases). Trimming left V 3 bases short and J 8 bases short, with 20 bases between. CDR3 size: 16 residues. Per the germline V gene, CDR1 is MNHEY and CDR2 is SVGAGI. In nucleotides, the CDR3 is TGTGCCAGCAGTTATGTCCGCGGGGTAGGGCGGGATGAGCAGTTCTTC. It specifies CASSYVRGVGRDEQFF.